This T cell receptor (beta chain) was found in a study of siplizumab effects on memory and regulatory T cells. Study results and caveats: Memory T cells appeared less diverse than naive cells, which seemed to contribute substantially to alloresponse.

Using immunoSEQ multiplex PCR, the repertoire was profiled, and TCRdb retains in-frame clones only, with some absent. The sample has more than 85,000 clones, around nine tenths seen once. Losses at the gene ends were 8 bases for V and 3 bases for J; bases not matched to a gene: 7. Germline V gene lookup returns CDR1 MNHNY and CDR2 SVGAGI (reference sequence). CDR3 length equals 15 residues. As regards this clone: Its antigen is still unknown.

This TCR derives from a human donor in good health. The sample taken for sequencing was CD4+ T cells sorted from blood. This chain uses TRBV6-6 with TRBJ1-3, with 10 bases identical to TRBD1. CDR3 sequence reads: CASQPGDRGGNTIYF. The CDR3 DNA is TGTGCCAGCCAGCCTGGGGACAGGGGTGGAAACACCATATATTTT.